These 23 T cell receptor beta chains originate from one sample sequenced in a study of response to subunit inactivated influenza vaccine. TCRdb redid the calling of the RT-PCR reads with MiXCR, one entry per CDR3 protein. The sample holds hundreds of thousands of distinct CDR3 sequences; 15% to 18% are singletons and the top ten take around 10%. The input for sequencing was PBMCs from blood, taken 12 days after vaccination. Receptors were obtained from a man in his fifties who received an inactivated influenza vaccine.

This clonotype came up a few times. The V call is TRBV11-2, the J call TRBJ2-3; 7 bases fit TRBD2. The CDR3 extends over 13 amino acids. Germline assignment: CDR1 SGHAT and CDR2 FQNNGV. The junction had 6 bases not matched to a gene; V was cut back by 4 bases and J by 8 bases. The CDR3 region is CASSSFREGTQYF. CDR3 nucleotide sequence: TGTGCCAGCAGCTCCTTCAGGGAGGGTACGCAGTATTTT.

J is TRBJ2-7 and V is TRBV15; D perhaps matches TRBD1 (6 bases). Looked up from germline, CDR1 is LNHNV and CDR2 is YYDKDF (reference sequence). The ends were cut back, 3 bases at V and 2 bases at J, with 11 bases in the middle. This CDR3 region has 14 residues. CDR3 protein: CATSSDRGTYEQYF. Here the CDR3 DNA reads TGTGCCACCAGCAGTGATAGGGGGACCTACGAGCAGTACTTC. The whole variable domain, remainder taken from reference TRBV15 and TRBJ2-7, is DAMVIQNPRYQVTQFGKPVTLSCSQTLNHNVMYWYQQKSSQAPKLLFHYYDKDFNNEADTPDNFQSRRPNTSFCFLDIRSPGLGDTAMYLCATSSDRGTYEQYFGPGTRLTVT.

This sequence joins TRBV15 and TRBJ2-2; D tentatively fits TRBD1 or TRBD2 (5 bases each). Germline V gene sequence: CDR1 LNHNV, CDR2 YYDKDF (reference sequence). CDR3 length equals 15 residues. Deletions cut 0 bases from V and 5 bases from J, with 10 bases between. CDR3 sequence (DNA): TGTGCCACCAGCAGAGATCGCGAGGGGACCGGGGAGCTGTTTTTT. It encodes CATSRDREGTGELFF.

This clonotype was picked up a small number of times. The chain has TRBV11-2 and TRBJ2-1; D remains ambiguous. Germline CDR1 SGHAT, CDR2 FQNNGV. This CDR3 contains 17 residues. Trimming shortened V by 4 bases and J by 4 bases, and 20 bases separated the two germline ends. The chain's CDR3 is CASSSIRSLGIYNEQFF. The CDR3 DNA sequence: TGTGCCAGCAGCTCTATCCGGTCCCTAGGGATATACAATGAGCAGTTCTTC.

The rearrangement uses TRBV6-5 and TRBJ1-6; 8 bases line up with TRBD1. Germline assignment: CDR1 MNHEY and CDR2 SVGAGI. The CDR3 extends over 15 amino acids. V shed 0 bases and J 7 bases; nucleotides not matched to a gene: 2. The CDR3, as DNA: TGTGCCAGCAGTTACTCGACAGGGGTAAATTCACCCCTCCACTTT. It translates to CASSYSTGVNSPLHF.

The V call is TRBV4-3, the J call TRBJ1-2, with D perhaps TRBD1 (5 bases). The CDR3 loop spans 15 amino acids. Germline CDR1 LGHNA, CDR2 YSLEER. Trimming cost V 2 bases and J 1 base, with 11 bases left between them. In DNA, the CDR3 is TGCGCCAGCAGCCAATCCGCGACAGTTAACTATGGCTACACCTTC. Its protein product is CASSQSATVNYGYTF.

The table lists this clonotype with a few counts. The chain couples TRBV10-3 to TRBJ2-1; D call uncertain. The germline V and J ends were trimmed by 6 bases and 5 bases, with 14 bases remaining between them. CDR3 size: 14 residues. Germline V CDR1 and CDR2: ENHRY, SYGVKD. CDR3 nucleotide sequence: TGTGCCATCAGCCTGACAAGTCGGGACAATGAGCAGTTCTTC. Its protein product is CAISLTSRDNEQFF.

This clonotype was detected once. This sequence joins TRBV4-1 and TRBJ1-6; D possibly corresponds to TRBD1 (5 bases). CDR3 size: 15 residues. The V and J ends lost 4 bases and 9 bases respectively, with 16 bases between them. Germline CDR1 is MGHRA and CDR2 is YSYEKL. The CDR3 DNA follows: TGCGCCAGCAGCCTCCGGGACGTGCTATCTTCACCCCTCCACTTT. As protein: CASSLRDVLSSPLHF.

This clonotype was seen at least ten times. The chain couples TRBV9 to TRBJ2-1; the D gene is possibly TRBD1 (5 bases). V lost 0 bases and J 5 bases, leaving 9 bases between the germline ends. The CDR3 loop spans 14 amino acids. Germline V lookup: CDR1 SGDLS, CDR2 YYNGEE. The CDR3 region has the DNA TGTGCCAGCAGCGTAGATACAGGAAACAATGAGCAGTTCTTC. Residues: CASSVDTGNNEQFF.

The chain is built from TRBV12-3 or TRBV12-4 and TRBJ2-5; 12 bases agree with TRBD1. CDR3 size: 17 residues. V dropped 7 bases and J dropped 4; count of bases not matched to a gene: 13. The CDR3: CASIPGTGGPIPETQYF. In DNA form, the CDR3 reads TGTGCCAGCATTCCCGGGACAGGGGGCCCTATTCCAGAGACCCAGTACTTC.

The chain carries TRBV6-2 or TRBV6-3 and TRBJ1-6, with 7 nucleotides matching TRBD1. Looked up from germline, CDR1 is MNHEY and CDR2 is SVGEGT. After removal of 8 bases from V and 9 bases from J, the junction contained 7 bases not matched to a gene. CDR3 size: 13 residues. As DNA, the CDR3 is TGTGCCAGCTTACGGGACAGCGGTTCACCCCTCCACTTT. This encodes CASLRDSGSPLHF.

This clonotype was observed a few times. The DNA for the CDR3 is TGTGCCAGCTCACCACGACTAGCGGGAGAGACCCAGTACTTC. Protein sequence: CASSPRLAGETQYF. The chain recombines TRBV18 with TRBJ2-5; TRBD2 agrees at 10 bases. V was clipped by 1 base and J by 4 bases; unmatched bases: 0. Germline-derived CDR1 and CDR2 are KGHSH and LQKENI. The CDR3 spans 14 residues.

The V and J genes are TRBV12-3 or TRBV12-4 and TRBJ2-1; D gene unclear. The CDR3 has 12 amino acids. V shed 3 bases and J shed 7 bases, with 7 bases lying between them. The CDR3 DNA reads TGTGCCAGCAGTTTTGTACGAAATGAGCAGTTCTTC. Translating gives CASSFVRNEQFF.

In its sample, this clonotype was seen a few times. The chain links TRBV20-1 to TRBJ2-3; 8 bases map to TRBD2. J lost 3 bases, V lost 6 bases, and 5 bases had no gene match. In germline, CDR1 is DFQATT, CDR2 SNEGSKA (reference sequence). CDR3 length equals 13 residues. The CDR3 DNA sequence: TGCAGTGCAACGGGGGGGCCAACAGATACGCAGTATTTT. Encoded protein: CSATGGPTDTQYF.

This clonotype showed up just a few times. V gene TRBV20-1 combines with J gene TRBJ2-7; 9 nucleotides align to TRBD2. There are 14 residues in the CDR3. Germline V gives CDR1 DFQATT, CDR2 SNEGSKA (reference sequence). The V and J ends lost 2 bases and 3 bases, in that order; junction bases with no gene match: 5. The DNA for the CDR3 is TGCAGTGCTAGAAGATATAGCGGGAGCTACGAGCAGTACTTC. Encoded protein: CSARRYSGSYEQYF.

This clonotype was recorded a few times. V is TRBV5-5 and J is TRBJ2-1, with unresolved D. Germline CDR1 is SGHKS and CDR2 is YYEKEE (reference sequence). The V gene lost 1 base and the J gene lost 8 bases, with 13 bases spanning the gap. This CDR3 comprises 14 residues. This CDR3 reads CASSLWLNVDEQFF. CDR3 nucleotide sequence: TGTGCCAGCAGCTTGTGGCTAAATGTTGATGAGCAGTTCTTC.

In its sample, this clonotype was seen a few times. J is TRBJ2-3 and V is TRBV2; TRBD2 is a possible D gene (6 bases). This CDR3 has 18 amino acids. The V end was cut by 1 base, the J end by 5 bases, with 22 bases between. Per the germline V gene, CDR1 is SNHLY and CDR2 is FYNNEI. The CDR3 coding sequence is TGTGCCAGCAGTGAAGTTTTATCGGCGGGGACCGTGAGAGATACGCAGTATTTT. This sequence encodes CASSEVLSAGTVRDTQYF.

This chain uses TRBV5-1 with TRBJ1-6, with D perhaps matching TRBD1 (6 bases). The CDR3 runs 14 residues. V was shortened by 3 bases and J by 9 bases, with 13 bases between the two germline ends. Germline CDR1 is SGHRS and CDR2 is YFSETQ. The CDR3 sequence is CASSWTDGSSPLHF. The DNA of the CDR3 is TGCGCCAGCAGCTGGACAGATGGGAGTTCACCCCTCCACTTT.

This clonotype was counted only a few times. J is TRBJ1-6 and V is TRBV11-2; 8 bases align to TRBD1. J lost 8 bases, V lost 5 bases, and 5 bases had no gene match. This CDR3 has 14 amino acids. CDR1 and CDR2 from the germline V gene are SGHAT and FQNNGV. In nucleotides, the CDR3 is TGTGCCAGCAGCCCAGACAGGGGTTATTCACCCCTCCACTTT. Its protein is CASSPDRGYSPLHF. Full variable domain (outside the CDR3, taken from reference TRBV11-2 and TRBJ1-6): EAGVAQSPRYKIIEKRQSVAFWCNPISGHATLYWYQQILGQGPKLLIQFQNNGVVDDSQLPKDRFSAERLKGVDSTLKIQPAKLEDSAVYLCASSPDRGYSPLHFGNGTRLTVT.

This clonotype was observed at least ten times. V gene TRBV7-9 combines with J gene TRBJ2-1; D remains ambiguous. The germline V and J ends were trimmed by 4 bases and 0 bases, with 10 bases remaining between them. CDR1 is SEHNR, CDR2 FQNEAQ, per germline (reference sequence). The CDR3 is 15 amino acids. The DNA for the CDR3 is TGTGCCAGCAGCTACGGCCTCGGCTCCTACAATGAGCAGTTCTTC. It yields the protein CASSYGLGSYNEQFF.

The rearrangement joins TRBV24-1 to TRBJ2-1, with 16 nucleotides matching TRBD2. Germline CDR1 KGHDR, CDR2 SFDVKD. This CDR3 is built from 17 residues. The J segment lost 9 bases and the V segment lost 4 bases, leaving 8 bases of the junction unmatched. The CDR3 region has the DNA TGTGCCACCAGTGACCAGGGACTAGCGGGAGGGGTTAGTGAGCAGTTCTTC. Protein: CATSDQGLAGGVSEQFF.

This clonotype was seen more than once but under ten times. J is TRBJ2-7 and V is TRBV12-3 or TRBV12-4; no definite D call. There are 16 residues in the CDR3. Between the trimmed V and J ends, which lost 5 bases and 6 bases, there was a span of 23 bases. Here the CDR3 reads CASSPQVARTVGEQYF. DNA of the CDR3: TGTGCCAGCAGTCCCCAGGTAGCTCGGACGGTTGGCGAGCAGTACTTC.

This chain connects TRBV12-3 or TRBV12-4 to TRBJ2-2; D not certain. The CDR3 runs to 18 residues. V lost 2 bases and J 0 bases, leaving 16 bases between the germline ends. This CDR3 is CASSLRQVWGPNTGELFF. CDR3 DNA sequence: TGTGCCAGCAGTTTAAGGCAGGTTTGGGGTCCGAACACCGGGGAGCTGTTTTTT.